This T cell receptor (beta chain) was identified during a study of T cell repertoires in cytomegalovirus infection. Overall study context: Well-studied HLA-B-restricted CMV epitopes were used in the study alongside recently identified HLA-C-restricted ones. It was the public TCR beta signatures that indicated both CMV infection and matching HLA type. Findings of the study overall: Totalled public TCR beta family frequency picked out people who carried CMV plus the relevant HLA.

This clonotype was counted a few times. Its target is unknown. MiXCR, run by TCRdb on the reads, gives a single entry per CDR3 protein. The sample carries around 900,000 distinct CDR3 sequences, under 40% recorded once. Germline V CDR1 and CDR2: SGHAT, FQNNGV. The junction had 7 bases not matched to a gene; V was cut back by 3 bases and J by 6 bases. CDR3 length equals 15 residues. The receptor's source is a human donor in good health (CMV status not recorded). Some clones in this sample may be carry-over from other donors' samples. The specimen comprised cultured CD8+ T cells from PBMCs, sampled from culture after CMV antigen stimulation. This sequence joins TRBV11-2 and TRBJ2-1; 8 positions agree with TRBD1. The CDR3 region is CASSFPTGDFNEQFF. The CDR3 DNA follows: TGTGCCAGCAGCTTCCCGACAGGGGACTTCAATGAGCAGTTCTTC.